This TCR beta chain was sequenced during a study of vaccination effects on CD4 cells after COVID-19. Viral peptide pool expansion of antigen-specific CD4+ T cells preceded sequencing in the ViraFEST assay. Cultured cells yielded isolated CD4+ T cells after less than 11 days. Convalescent patients had PCR-confirmed SARS-CoV-2 infection between March and December 2020. The CDR3 is made up of 15 amino acids. After removal of 7 bases from V and 6 bases from J, the junction contained 9 bases not matched to a gene. CDR1 and CDR2 from the germline V gene are LGHNT and FRNRAP. TCRdb keeps only in-frame clones here, not all; method: immunoSEQ multiplex PCR. The sample includes about 26,000 clones, around 82% of them seen just once. A word on this clone: The antigen remains unidentified.

This TCR was sampled from a human donor who had a prior SARS-CoV-2 infection. The V call is TRBV12-5, the J call TRBJ2-2; the match to TRBD2 covers 9 bases. The sequencing here drew on CD4+ T cells from PBMCs cultured with HCoV-NL63 spike peptides, taken before COVID-19 vaccination. The CDR3 DNA reads as TGTGCTAGTGCACAGGGTGGCGGGAGGGCCGGGGAGCTGTTTTTT. This encodes CASAQGGGRAGELFF.